This T cell receptor beta chain was captured by sequencing in a study of T cells after yellow fever vaccination. It was through 5'RACE template switching that TCR cDNA was made, with a universal primer site and UMIs added. Each CDR3 protein is one row after TCRdb ran MiXCR on the 5' RACE reads. The repertoire holds approximately 510,000 distinct CDR3 sequences, with 21% as singletons. Concerning this clonotype: Its antigen is not identified.

The CDR3 has 14 residues. CDR1 and CDR2 (germline): DFQATT, SNEGSKA (reference sequence). Trimming took 1 base from V and 5 from J; bases not matched to a gene: 5. Study observations and caveats: Faster peaking, at day 5 versus 15, marked a secondary response that was weaker. Post-booster repertoires again held most primary-vaccination clones (about 95% CD4, roughly 88% CD8).

The receptor was derived from a man between 18 and 35 years old who received the YFV17D yellow fever vaccine. The sequencing here drew on PBMCs, taken approximately 22 days after the first yellow fever vaccination. The J gene is TRBJ2-3, the V gene TRBV20-1; 8 nucleotides align to TRBD2. The DNA of the CDR3 is TGCAGTGCTAGAGCGGGGGGGCCTGGAGATACGCAGTATTTT. Its translation is CSARAGGPGDTQYF.